This T cell receptor beta chain was retrieved from a study of T cell changes during pregnancy in multiple sclerosis. Trimming removed 1 base from V and 0 bases from J, with 10 bases in between. Germline CDR1 and CDR2: SQVTM and ANQGSEA. The CDR3 contains 14 residues. Method: immunoSEQ multiplex PCR; TCRdb's copy keeps in-frame clones and lacks some. The sample consists of about 94,000 clones, approximately 94% of them appearing once. The material sequenced was peripheral blood, taken in the third trimester of pregnancy. This chain joins TRBV29-1 and TRBJ2-7; maybe TRBD1 (6 bases). The receptor was derived from a female donor with multiple sclerosis, enrolled in a pregnancy study. The CDR3 protein is CSVEVWTDSYEQYF. The CDR3 DNA follows: TGCAGCGTTGAAGTTTGGACAGACTCCTACGAGCAGTACTTC.